This note documents a single T cell receptor beta chain sequence. Its antigen is not identified. These data come from a study of cytomegalovirus exposure and HLA in healthy donors. Notes on the study in general: The authors confirmed in vitro that a few CMV-associated chains were specific for CMV antigens. Among TCR beta chains, those listed as cytomegalovirus-associated numbered some 170. The tendency of first-cohort TCR clusters to co-occur in the 120 or so validation repertoires emerged from a later analysis.

Generated by immunoSEQ multiplex PCR, the TCRdb table keeps only in-frame clones and is missing some. The sample has approximately 260,000 clones, approximately 83% seen once. CDR1 is SGHDN, CDR2 FVKESK, per germline. The CDR3 has 13 residues. With 5 bases removed from V and 3 bases from J, the gap between germline ends came to 10 bases. The J gene is TRBJ1-1, the V gene TRBV14, with D possibly matching TRBD1 (6 bases). The source material was PBMCs. This clonotype originated in a woman in her twenties or thirties in good health and CMV-seropositive. The CDR3 DNA sequence: TGTGCCAGCAGCATGAACAGGGACACTGAAGCTTTCTTT. Amino acids: CASSMNRDTEAFF.